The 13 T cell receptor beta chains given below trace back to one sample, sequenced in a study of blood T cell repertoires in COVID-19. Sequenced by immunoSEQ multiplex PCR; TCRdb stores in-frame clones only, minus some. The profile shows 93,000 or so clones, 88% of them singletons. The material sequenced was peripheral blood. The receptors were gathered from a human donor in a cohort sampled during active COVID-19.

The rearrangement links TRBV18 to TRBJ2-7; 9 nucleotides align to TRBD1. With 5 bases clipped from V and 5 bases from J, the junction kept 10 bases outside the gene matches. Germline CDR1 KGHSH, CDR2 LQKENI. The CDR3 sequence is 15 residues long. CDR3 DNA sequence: TGTGCCAGCTCAAAAACAGGGGGCGCAGTCCACGAGCAGTACTTC. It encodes CASSKTGGAVHEQYF.

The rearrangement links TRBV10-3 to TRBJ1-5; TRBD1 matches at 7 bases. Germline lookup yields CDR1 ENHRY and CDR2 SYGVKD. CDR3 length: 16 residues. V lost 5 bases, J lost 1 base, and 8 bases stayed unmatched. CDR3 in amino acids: CAISPDRAGSNQPQHF. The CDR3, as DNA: TGTGCCATCAGTCCAGACAGGGCTGGAAGCAATCAGCCCCAGCATTTT.

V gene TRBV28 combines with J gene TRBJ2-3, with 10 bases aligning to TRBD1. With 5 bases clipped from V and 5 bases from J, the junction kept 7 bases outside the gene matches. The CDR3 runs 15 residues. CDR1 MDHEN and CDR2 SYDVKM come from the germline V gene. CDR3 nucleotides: TGTGCCAGCAGTCCCCGGGACAGGGGTATAGATACGCAGTATTTT. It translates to CASSPRDRGIDTQYF.

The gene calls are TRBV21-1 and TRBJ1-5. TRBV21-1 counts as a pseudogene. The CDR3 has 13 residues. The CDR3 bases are TGTGCCAGCAGCGACCGAGGGAATCAGCCCCAGCATTTT. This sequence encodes CASSDRGNQPQHF.

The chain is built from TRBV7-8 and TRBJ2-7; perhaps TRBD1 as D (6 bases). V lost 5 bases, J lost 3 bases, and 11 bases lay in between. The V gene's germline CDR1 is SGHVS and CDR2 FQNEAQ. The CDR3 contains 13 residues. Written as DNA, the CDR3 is TGTGCCAGCAGCCCCACAGGGAACTACGAGCAGTACTTC. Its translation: CASSPTGNYEQYF.

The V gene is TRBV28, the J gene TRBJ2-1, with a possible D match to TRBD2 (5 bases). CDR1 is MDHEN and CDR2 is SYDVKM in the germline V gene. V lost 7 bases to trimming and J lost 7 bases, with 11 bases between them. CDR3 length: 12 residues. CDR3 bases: TGTGCCAGCACCTACGGGATTAATGAGCAGTTCTTC. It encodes CASTYGINEQFF.

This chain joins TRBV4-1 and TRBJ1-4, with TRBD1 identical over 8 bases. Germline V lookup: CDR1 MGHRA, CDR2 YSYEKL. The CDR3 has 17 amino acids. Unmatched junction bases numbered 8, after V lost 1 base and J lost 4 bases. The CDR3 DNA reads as TGCGCCAGCAGCCAAGTTCGGGGACAGGAAGATAATGAAAAACTGTTTTTT. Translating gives CASSQVRGQEDNEKLFF.

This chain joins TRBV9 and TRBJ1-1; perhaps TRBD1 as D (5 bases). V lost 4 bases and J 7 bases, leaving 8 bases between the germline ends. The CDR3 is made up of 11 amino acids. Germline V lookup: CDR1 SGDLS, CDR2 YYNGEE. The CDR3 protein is CASSPQGEAFF. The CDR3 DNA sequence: TGTGCCAGCAGCCCTCAGGGTGAAGCTTTCTTT.

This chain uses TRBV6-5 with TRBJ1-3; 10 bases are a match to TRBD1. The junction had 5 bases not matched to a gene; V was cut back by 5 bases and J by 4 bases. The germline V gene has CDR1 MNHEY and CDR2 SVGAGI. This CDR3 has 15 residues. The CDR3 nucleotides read TGTGCCAGCAGTCCGGACAGGGGGATCGGAAACACCATATATTTT. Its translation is CASSPDRGIGNTIYF.

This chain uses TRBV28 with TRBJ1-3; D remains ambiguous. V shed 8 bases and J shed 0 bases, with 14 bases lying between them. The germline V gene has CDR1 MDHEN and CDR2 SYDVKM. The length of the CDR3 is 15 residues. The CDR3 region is CASLTVRGSGNTIYF. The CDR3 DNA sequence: TGTGCCAGCCTGACCGTCCGGGGCTCTGGAAACACCATATATTTT. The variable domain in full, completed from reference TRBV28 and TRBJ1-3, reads DVKVTQSSRYLVKRTGEKVFLECVQDMDHENMFWYRQDPGLGLRLIYFSYDVKMKEKGDIPEGYSVSREKKERFSLILESASTNQTSMYLCASLTVRGSGNTIYFGEGSWLTVV.

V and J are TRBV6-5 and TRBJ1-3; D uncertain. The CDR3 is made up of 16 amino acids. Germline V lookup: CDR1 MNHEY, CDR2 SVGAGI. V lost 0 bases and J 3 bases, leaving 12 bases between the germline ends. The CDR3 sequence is CASSYSIVRNGNTIYF. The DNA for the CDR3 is TGTGCCAGCAGTTACTCGATTGTCAGGAATGGAAACACCATATATTTT.

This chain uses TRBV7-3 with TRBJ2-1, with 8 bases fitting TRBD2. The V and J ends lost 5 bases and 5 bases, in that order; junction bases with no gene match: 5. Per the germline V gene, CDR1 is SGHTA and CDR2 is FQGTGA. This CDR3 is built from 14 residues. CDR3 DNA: TGTGCCAGCAGCCGGGGGGGCGGTAACAATGAGCAGTTCTTC. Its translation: CASSRGGGNNEQFF.

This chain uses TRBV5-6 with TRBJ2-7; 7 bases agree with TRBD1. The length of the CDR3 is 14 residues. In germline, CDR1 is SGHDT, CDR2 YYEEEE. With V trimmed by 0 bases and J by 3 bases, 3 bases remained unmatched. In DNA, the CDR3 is TGTGCCAGCAGCTTGGGTGACAGGGACTACGAGCAGTACTTC. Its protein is CASSLGDRDYEQYF. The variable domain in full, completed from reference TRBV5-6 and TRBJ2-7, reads DAGVTQSPTHLIKTRGQQVTLRCSPKSGHDTVSWYQQALGQGPQFIFQYYEEEERQRGNFPDRFSGHQFPNYSSELNVNALLLGDSALYLCASSLGDRDYEQYFGPGTRLTVT.